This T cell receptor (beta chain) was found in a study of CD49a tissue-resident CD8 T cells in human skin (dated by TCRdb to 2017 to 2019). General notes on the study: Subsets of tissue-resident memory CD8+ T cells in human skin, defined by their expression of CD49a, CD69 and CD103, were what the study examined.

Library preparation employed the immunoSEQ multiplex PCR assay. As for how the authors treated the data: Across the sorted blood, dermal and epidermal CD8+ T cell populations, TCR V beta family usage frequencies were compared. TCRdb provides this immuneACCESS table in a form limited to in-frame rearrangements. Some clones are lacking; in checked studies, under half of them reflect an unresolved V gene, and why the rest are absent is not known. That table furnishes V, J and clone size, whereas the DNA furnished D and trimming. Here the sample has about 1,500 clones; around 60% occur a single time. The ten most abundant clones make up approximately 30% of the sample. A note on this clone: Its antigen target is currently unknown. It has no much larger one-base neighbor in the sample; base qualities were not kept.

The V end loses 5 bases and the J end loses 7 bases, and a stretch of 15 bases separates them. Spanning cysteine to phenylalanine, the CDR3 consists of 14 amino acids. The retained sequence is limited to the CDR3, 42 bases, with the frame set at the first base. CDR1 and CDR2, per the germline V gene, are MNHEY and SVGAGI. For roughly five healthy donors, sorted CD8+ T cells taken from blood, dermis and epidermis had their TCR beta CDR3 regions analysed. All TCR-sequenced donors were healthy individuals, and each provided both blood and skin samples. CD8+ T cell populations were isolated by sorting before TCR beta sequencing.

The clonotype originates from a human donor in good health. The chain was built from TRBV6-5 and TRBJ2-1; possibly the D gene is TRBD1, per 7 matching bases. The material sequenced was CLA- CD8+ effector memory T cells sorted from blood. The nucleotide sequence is TGTGCCAGCAGTACAGGGGACGGAGGGAATGAGCAGTTCTTC. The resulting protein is CASSTGDGGNEQFF.